The sequence of this T cell receptor (beta chain) was determined in a study of blood T cell repertoires in COVID-19. Study at large: From T cells, B-cell-depleted T cells, or PBMCs came the material, which was cDNA or gDNA.

V gave up 3 bases and J gave up 2 bases; unmatched junction bases: 9. Germline assignment: CDR1 LGHDT and CDR2 YNNKEL (reference sequence). The CDR3 runs 18 residues. Authors' processing steps: The assay estimated nucleated cells by amplifying reference gene primers. Repertoires were generated with immunoSEQ multiplex PCR, while TCRdb's copy carries only in-frame clones and drops some. Clone size and the V and J calls come from that table; the DNA yielded D and trimming. The sample yields around 70,000 clones, roughly 80% seen once. This clonotype was obtained from a man aged 70-80 years who had recovered from COVID-19. This rearrangement joins TRBV3-1 (or the pseudogene TRBV3-2) to TRBJ2-5, with 13 bases aligning to TRBD2. The sample taken for sequencing was peripheral blood. The CDR3 DNA reads as TGTGCCAGCAGCCATGGACTAGCGGGAGTTGGGGGGCAAGAGACCCAGTACTTC. This sequence encodes CASSHGLAGVGGQETQYF.